The clone carrying this TCR beta chain was seen only a few times. What it binds is unknown. The sample comes from a study of T-cell reconstitution after alpha-beta-depleted transplantation in children. From germline, CDR1 is LNHNV and CDR2 YYDKDF (reference sequence). Trimming removed 2 bases at V and 0 bases at J, with 11 bases between. This CDR3 contains 17 residues. Study outcomes and limitations: Where alpha-beta T cells came from about two months after transplant was reportedly several hundred expanded graft clones. T-cell counts and diversity at one year following transplant were attributed mainly to newly produced T cells. Day-60 TCRbeta diversity that was high in some patients was derived from surviving recipient T cells and thymic progenitors.

Unique molecular identifiers were incorporated into the prepared TCRbeta library. TCRdb fed the PCR reads into MiXCR, producing one record per CDR3 protein. Counted here are about 870,000 distinct CDR3 sequences, roughly 15% occurring once; the ten biggest clones make up roughly 5%. This sequence was found in a male patient between 10 and 17 years old who had a stem cell transplant for acute lymphoblastic leukemia, so the T cells may come from the graft donor. The sample was PBMCs, mostly from graft donor cells, taken 360 days after TCRalphabeta/CD19-depleted stem cell transplant. This chain connects TRBV15 to TRBJ2-6, with D perhaps matching TRBD2 (5 bases). This CDR3 is CATSRQEDSSGANVLTF. The DNA of the CDR3 is TGTGCCACCAGCAGACAGGAGGACTCCTCTGGGGCCAACGTCCTGACTTTC.